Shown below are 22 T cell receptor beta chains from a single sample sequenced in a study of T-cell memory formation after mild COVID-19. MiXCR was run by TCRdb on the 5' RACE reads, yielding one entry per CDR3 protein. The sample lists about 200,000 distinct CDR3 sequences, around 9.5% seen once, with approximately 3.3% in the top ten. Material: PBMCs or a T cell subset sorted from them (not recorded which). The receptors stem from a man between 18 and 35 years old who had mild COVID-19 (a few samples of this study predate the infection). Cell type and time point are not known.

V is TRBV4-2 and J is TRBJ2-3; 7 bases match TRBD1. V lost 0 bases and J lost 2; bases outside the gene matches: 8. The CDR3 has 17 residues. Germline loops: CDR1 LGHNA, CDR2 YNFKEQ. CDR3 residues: CASSQDYRGGLTDTQYF. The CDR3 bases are TGTGCCAGCAGCCAAGATTACCGAGGGGGCCTCACAGATACGCAGTATTTT.

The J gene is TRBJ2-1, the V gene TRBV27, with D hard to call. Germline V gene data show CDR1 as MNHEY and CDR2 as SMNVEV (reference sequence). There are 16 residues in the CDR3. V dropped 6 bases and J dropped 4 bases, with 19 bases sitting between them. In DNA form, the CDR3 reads TGTGCCAGCAGCCCGTTTACCCGGGTGGAGTACAATGAGCAGTTCTTC. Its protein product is CASSPFTRVEYNEQFF.

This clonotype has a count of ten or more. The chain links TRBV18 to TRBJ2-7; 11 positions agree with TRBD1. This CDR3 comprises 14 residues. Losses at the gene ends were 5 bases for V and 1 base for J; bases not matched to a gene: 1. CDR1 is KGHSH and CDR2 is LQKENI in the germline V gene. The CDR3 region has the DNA TGTGCCAGCTCAAGGGACAGGGGGTCCTACGAGCAGTACTTC. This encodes CASSRDRGSYEQYF. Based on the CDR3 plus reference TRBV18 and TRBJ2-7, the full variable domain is NAGVMQNPRHLVRRRGQEARLRCSPMKGHSHVYWYRQLPEEGLKFMVYLQKENIIDESGMPKERFSAEFPKEGPSILRIQQVVRGDSAAYFCASSRDRGSYEQYFGPGTRLTVT.

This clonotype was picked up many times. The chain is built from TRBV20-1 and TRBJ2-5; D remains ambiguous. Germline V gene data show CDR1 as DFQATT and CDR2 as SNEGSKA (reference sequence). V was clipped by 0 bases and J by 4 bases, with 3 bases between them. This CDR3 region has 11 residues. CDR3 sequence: CSARDLETQYF. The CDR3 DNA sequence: TGCAGTGCTAGAGATTTAGAGACCCAGTACTTC.

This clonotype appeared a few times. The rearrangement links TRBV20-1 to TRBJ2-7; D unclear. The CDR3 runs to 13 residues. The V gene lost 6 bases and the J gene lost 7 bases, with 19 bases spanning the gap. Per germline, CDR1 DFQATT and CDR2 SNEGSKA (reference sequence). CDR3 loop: CSAFVPYKEEQYF. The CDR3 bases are TGCAGTGCCTTTGTACCCTATAAGGAGGAGCAGTACTTC.

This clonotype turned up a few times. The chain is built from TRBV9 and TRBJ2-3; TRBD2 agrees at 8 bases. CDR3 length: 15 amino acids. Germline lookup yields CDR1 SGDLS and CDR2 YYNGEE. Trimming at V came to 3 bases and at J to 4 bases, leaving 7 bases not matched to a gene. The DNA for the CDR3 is TGTGCCAGCAGCGATAGGGGACTAGTCGCAGATACGCAGTATTTT. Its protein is CASSDRGLVADTQYF.

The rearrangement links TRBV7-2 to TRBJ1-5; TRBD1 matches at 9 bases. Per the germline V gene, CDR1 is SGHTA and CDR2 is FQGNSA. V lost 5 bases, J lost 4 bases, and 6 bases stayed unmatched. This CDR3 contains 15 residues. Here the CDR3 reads CASSEGTGWNQPQHF. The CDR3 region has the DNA TGTGCCAGCAGCGAAGGGACAGGGTGGAATCAGCCCCAGCATTTT.

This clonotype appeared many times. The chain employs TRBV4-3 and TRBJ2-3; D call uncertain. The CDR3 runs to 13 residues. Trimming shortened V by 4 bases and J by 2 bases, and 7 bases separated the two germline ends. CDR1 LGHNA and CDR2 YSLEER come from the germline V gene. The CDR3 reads CASSRLITDTQYF. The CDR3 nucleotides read TGCGCCAGCAGCCGCCTTATCACAGATACGCAGTATTTT.

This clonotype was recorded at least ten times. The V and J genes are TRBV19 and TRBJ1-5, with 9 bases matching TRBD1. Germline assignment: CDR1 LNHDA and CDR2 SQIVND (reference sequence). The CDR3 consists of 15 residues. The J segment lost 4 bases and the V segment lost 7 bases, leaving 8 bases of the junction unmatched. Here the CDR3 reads CASTWDRVDNQPQHF. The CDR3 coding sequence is TGTGCCAGTACCTGGGACAGGGTCGATAATCAGCCCCAGCATTTT.

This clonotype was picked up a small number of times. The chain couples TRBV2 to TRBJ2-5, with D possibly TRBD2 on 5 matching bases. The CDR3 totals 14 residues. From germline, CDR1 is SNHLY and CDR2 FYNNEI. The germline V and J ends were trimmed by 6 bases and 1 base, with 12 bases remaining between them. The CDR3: CASRVDGGQETQYF. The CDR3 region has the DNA TGTGCCAGCAGGGTTGACGGAGGCCAAGAGACCCAGTACTTC.

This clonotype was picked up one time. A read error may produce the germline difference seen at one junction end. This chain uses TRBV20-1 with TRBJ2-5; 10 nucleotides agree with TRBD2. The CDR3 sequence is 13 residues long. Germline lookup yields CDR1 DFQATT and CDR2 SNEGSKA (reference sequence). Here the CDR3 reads CRARSGGAETQYF. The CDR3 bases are TGCAGAGCTAGAAGCGGGGGGGCGGAGACCCAGTACTTC.

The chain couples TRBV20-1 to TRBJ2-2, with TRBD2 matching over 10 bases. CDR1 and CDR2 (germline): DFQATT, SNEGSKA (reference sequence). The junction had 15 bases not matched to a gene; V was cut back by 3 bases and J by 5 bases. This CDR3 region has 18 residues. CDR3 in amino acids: CSASRSGGPHIGTGELFF. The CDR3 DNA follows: TGCAGTGCTAGTCGTAGCGGGGGGCCTCACATTGGAACCGGGGAGCTGTTTTTT.

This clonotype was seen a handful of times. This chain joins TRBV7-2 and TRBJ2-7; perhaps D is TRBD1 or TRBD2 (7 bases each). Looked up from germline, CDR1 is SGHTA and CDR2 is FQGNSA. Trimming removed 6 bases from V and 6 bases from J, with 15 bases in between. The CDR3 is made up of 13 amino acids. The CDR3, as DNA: TGTGCCAGCAGAGCGCAGGGGGGGGGCGAGCAGTACTTC. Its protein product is CASRAQGGGEQYF.

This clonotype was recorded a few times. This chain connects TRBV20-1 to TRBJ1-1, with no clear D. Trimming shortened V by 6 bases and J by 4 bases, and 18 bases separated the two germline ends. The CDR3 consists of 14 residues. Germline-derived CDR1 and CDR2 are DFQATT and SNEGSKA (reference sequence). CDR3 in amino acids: CSAIASGFGTEAFF. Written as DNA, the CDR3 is TGCAGTGCAATAGCCTCGGGGTTCGGCACTGAAGCTTTCTTT.

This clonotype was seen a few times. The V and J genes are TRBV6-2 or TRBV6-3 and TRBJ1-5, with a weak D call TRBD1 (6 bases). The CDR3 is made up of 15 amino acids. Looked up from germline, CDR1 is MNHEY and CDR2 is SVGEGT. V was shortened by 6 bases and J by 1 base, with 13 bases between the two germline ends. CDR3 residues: CASRTGEGSNQPQHF. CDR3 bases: TGTGCCAGCAGGACAGGCGAGGGGAGCAATCAGCCCCAGCATTTT.

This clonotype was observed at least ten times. The CDR3 sequence is CAISESISYEQYF. In DNA form, the CDR3 reads TGTGCCATCAGTGAGTCGATCTCCTACGAGCAGTACTTC. V is TRBV10-3 and J is TRBJ2-7; no definite D call. Trimming removed 0 bases from V and 0 bases from J, with 3 bases in between. The CDR3 has 13 residues. The V gene's germline CDR1 is ENHRY and CDR2 SYGVKD.

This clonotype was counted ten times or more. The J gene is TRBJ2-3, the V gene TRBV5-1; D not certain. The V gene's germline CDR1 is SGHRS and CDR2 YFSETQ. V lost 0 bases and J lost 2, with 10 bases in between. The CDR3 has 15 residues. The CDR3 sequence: CASSLAAGPTDTQYF. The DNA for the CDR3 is TGCGCCAGCAGCTTGGCGGCAGGACCCACAGATACGCAGTATTTT.

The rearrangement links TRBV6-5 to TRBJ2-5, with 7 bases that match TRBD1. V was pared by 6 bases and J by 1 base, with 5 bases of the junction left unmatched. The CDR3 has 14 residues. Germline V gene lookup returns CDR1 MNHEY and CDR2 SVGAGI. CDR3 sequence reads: CASSRGSPQETQYF. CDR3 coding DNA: TGTGCCAGCAGCAGGGGGTCCCCCCAAGAGACCCAGTACTTC.

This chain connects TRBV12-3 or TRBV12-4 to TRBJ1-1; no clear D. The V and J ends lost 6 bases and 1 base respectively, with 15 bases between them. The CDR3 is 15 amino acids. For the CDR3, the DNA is TGTGCCAGCAGCCCCTGGGAAGCACGGAACACTGAAGCTTTCTTT. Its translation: CASSPWEARNTEAFF.

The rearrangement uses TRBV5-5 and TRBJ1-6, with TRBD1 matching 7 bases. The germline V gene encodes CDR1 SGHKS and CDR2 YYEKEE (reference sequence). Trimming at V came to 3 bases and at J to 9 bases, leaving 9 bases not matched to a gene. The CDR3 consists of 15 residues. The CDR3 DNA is TGTGCCAGCAGCTCACAGGGGTTCGGGCTTTCACCCCTCCACTTT. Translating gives CASSSQGFGLSPLHF.

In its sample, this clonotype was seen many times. CDR3 coding DNA: TGTGCCACCCAGGGGTGGCTGAACAATGAGCAGTTCTTC. Its translation: CATQGWLNNEQFF. This rearrangement joins TRBV2 to TRBJ2-1, with a possible D match to TRBD1 (6 bases). The CDR3 sequence is 13 residues long. The germline CDR1 and CDR2 sequences are SNHLY and FYNNEI. V gave up 10 bases and J gave up 5 bases, with 15 bases separating them.

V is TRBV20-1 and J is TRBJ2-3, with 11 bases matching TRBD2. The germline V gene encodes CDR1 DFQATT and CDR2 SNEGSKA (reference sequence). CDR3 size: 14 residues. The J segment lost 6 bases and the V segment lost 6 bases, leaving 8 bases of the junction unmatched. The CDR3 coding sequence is TGCAGTGCGGTCTATAGCGGGGGGGCGGATACGCAGTATTTT. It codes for CSAVYSGGADTQYF.